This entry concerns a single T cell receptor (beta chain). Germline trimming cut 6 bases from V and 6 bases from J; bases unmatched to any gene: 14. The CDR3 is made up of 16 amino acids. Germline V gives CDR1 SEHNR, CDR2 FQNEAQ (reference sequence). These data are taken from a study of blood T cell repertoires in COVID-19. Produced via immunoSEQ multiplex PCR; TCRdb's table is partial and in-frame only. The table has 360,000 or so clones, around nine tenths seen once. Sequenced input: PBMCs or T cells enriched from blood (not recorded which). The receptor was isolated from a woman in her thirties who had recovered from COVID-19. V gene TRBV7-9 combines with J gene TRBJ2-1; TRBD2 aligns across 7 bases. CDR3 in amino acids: CASRPTRGSNFNEQFF. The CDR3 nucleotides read TGTGCCAGCAGACCTACACGCGGGAGTAATTTCAATGAGCAGTTCTTC.